This entry lists 25 T cell receptor beta chains sequenced from one sample in a study of Ad26.COV2.S vaccination and SARS-CoV-2 variants. The data were produced by immunoSEQ multiplex PCR, yet TCRdb's version contains in-frame clones alone and is incomplete. The sample includes 180,000 or so clones, roughly 87% of them seen just once. The input for sequencing was peripheral blood, taken after recovery from COVID-19. The receptors derive from a human donor who had recovered from COVID-19.

This clone was recorded only once. The chain couples TRBV28 to TRBJ2-7, with 7 bases fitting TRBD1. The CDR3 has 14 amino acids. V was pared by 6 bases and J by 2 bases, with 7 bases of the junction left unmatched. Germline loops: CDR1 MDHEN, CDR2 SYDVKM. CDR3 loop: CASRPDRVPYEQYF. DNA of the CDR3: TGTGCCAGCAGACCTGACAGGGTTCCCTACGAGCAGTACTTC.

This clone has just a few counts. The chain recombines TRBV19 with TRBJ1-2, with 7 bases fitting TRBD1. Germline V lookup: CDR1 LNHDA, CDR2 SQIVND (reference sequence). Trimming cost V 3 bases and J 0 bases; bases outside gene matches: 4. The CDR3 loop spans 15 amino acids. The CDR3: CASSIGTASNYGYTF. The CDR3 nucleotides are TGTGCCAGTAGTATCGGGACAGCGTCTAACTATGGCTACACCTTC.

This clone was detected only once. Here the CDR3 reads CASSEVNQPQHF. CDR3 DNA: TGCGCCAGCAGTGAGGTCAATCAGCCCCAGCATTTT. V is TRBV10-2 and J is TRBJ1-5; no clear D. The CDR3 sequence is 12 residues long. Germline V gene data show CDR1 as WSHSY and CDR2 as SAAADI. Trimming cost V 2 bases and J 3 bases, with 2 bases left between them.

The chain couples TRBV19 to TRBJ2-1; 9 bases align to TRBD2. The CDR3 has 16 amino acids. CDR1 and CDR2 from the germline V gene are LNHDA and SQIVND (reference sequence). With V trimmed by 2 bases and J by 2 bases, 4 bases remained unmatched. CDR3 in amino acids: CASSIIPSGAYNEQFF. For the CDR3, the DNA is TGTGCCAGTAGTATAATTCCTAGCGGGGCCTACAATGAGCAGTTCTTC.

A few counts support this clone. V is TRBV4-1 and J is TRBJ1-2, with D perhaps TRBD1 (6 bases). Germline values: CDR1 MGHRA, CDR2 YSYEKL. The CDR3 runs 18 residues. Trimming pared 0 bases from V and 4 bases from J, leaving 21 bases between. The CDR3 nucleotides read TGCGCCAGCAGCCAAGATTTTAGGCGGACAGCCAATTTCTATGGCTACACCTTC. Translation: CASSQDFRRTANFYGYTF.

The chain carries TRBV28 and TRBJ2-4; 8 nucleotides line up with TRBD2. Germline CDR1 MDHEN, CDR2 SYDVKM. The CDR3 sequence is 15 residues long. The trim removed 6 bases at V and 3 bases at J, leaving 7 bases unmatched. CDR3 sequence: CASRGAGVGKNIQYF. For the CDR3, the DNA is TGTGCCAGCAGGGGAGCGGGAGTTGGCAAAAACATTCAGTACTTC.

V and J are TRBV27 and TRBJ2-1; 7 bases align to TRBD1. Germline V lookup: CDR1 MNHEY, CDR2 SMNVEV (reference sequence). The CDR3 is 18 residues long. Trimming removed 6 bases from V and 3 bases from J; junction bases left unmatched: 17. For the CDR3, the DNA is TGTGCCAGCAGGACAGGGTTGGGCGATGGCCTTTTCTACAATGAGCAGTTCTTC. Encoded protein: CASRTGLGDGLFYNEQFF.

The gene calls are TRBV6-2 or TRBV6-3 and TRBJ2-1, with 10 bases fitting TRBD2. CDR1 MNHEY and CDR2 SVGEGT come from the germline V gene. The CDR3 length is 16 residues. V was clipped by 0 bases and J by 8 bases; unmatched bases: 7. The CDR3 region has the DNA TGTGCCAGCAGTTACTCCCTAGCGGGAGAGGCGGATGAGCAGTTCTTC. Its translation is CASSYSLAGEADEQFF.

The gene calls are TRBV18 and TRBJ2-1; D possibly corresponds to TRBD2 (6 bases). This CDR3 contains 17 residues. Germline-derived CDR1 and CDR2 are KGHSH and LQKENI. Trimming took 2 bases from V and 0 from J, leaving 14 bases between them. Here the CDR3 DNA reads TGTGCCAGCTCACCAATAAATAGCGGTTTCTCCTACAATGAGCAGTTCTTC. It encodes CASSPINSGFSYNEQFF.

This clone was counted a few times. CDR3 protein: CASSPGGFGGGYTF. The CDR3 DNA reads as TGTGCCAGCAGCCCCGGGGGGTTTGGGGGTGGCTACACCTTC. The J gene is TRBJ1-2, the V gene TRBV11-2; tentatively, D is TRBD1 (5 bases). Deletions cut 5 bases from V and 7 bases from J, with 17 bases between. Per the germline V gene, CDR1 is SGHAT and CDR2 is FQNNGV. The CDR3 spans 14 residues.

The chain links TRBV3-1 (or the pseudogene TRBV3-2) to TRBJ2-1; unclear D gene. The CDR3 covers 14 residues. Germline loops: CDR1 LGHDT, CDR2 YNNKEL (reference sequence). V lost 1 base and J 7 bases, leaving 11 bases between the germline ends. In DNA form, the CDR3 reads TGTGCCAGCAGCCAAGTATTGGGTGAGAATGAGCAGTTCTTC. This translates into CASSQVLGENEQFF.

The V call is TRBV15, the J call TRBJ2-1, with 7 bases that match TRBD2. V shed 1 base and J 4 bases; nucleotides not matched to a gene: 4. Germline CDR1 reads LNHNV; CDR2 reads YYDKDF (reference sequence). This CDR3 has 15 amino acids. CDR3 residues: CATSRGLSGYNEQFF. The CDR3 region has the DNA TGTGCCACCAGCAGAGGACTTAGCGGGTACAATGAGCAGTTCTTC.

The chain recombines TRBV5-6 with TRBJ1-2; D is perhaps TRBD1 (5 bases). The CDR3 has 14 residues. Looked up from germline, CDR1 is SGHDT and CDR2 is YYEEEE. V was cut by 1 base and J by 4 bases, with 11 bases left in between. This CDR3 is CASSLTAGVYGYTF. CDR3 sequence (DNA): TGTGCCAGCAGCTTGACTGCGGGGGTCTATGGCTACACCTTC.

The chain is built from TRBV7-8 and TRBJ1-5; 9 nucleotides align to TRBD1. The CDR3 is 16 amino acids. Germline CDR1 SGHVS, CDR2 FQNEAQ. Trimming cost V 5 bases and J 3 bases; bases outside gene matches: 8. CDR3: CASSPGQGRDNQPQHF. CDR3 bases: TGTGCCAGCAGCCCGGGACAGGGTCGGGACAATCAGCCCCAGCATTTT.

This clone occurred once. The chain links TRBV30 to TRBJ1-3; no firm D call. Trimming removed 1 base from V and 10 bases from J, with 14 bases in between. From germline, CDR1 is GTSNPN and CDR2 SVGIG (reference sequence). This CDR3 is 13 amino acids long. The CDR3 spells CAWSAGWDGTIYF. The CDR3, as DNA: TGTGCCTGGAGTGCGGGGTGGGATGGGACCATATATTTT.

This clone showed up just once. The V gene is TRBV7-2, the J gene TRBJ2-5; 9 bases agree with TRBD2. The trim removed 1 base at V and 6 bases at J, leaving 6 bases unmatched. This CDR3 comprises 15 residues. The germline CDR1 and CDR2 sequences are SGHTA and FQGNSA. CDR3 loop: CASSLVSSGGQTQYF. CDR3 nucleotides: TGTGCCAGCAGCTTAGTGAGTAGCGGGGGCCAGACCCAGTACTTC. The full variable domain, with the rest looked up from reference TRBV7-2 and TRBJ2-5, is GAGVSQSPSNKVTEKGKDVELRCDPISGHTALYWYRQSLGQGLEFLIYFQGNSAPDKSGLPSDRFSAERTGGSVSTLTIQRTQQEDSAVYLCASSLVSSGGQTQYFGPGTRLLVL.

The CDR3 region has the DNA TGTGCCAGCAGCTCAACAGGGGAACGCAATCAGCCCCAGCATTTT. Encoded protein: CASSSTGERNQPQHF. This sequence joins TRBV7-3 and TRBJ1-5; 7 nucleotides match TRBD1. The CDR3 length is 15 residues. J lost 2 bases, V lost 4 bases, and 5 bases had no gene match. Germline CDR1 and CDR2: SGHTA and FQGTGA. The full variable domain, in which reference TRBV7-3 and TRBJ1-5 provide the parts outside the CDR3, is GAGVSQTPSNKVTEKGKYVELRCDPISGHTALYWYRQSLGQGPEFLIYFQGTGAADDSGLPNDRFFAVRPEGSVSTLKIQRTERGDSAVYLCASSSTGERNQPQHFGDGTRLSIL.

The rearrangement joins TRBV19 to TRBJ2-5; the D is unclear. CDR1 and CDR2 from the germline V gene are LNHDA and SQIVND (reference sequence). The CDR3 runs 14 residues. V lost 2 bases and J 3 bases, leaving 10 bases between the germline ends. CDR3 residues: CASSIKVRKETQYF. The CDR3 DNA reads TGTGCCAGTAGTATAAAGGTTCGGAAAGAGACCCAGTACTTC.

The J gene is TRBJ1-1, the V gene TRBV5-6, with D uncertain. Trimming took 0 bases from V and 7 from J, leaving 10 bases between them. The CDR3 covers 13 residues. In germline, CDR1 is SGHDT, CDR2 YYEEEE. The CDR3 is CASSLDLRGEAFF. The CDR3 nucleotides are TGTGCCAGCAGCTTGGATTTACGGGGTGAAGCTTTCTTT.

The J gene is TRBJ1-1, the V gene TRBV11-2, with a weak D call TRBD1 (6 bases). The germline gives CDR1 SGHAT, CDR2 FQNNGV. Trimming cost V 2 bases and J 5 bases, with 9 bases left between them. This CDR3 is built from 13 residues. This chain's CDR3 is CASSLSRGTEAFF. The CDR3 nucleotides are TGTGCCAGCAGCTTAAGCAGGGGTACTGAAGCTTTCTTT.

The chain joins TRBV2 to TRBJ2-5, with D perhaps matching TRBD1 (5 bases). V was trimmed by 4 bases and J by 1 base, leaving 10 bases between them. In germline, CDR1 is SNHLY, CDR2 FYNNEI. This CDR3 contains 14 residues. CDR3 protein: CASSGQGGQETQYF. CDR3 in DNA: TGTGCCAGCAGTGGTCAGGGTGGCCAAGAGACCCAGTACTTC.

The chain recombines TRBV15 with TRBJ1-1; tentatively, D is TRBD1 (6 bases). This CDR3 has 13 amino acids. Germline-derived CDR1 and CDR2 are LNHNV and YYDKDF (reference sequence). V gave up 4 bases and J gave up 9 bases, with 15 bases separating them. The CDR3 nucleotides are TGTGCCACCAGCACCGAGAGGGGGTTTAAAGCTTTCTTT. This sequence encodes CATSTERGFKAFF.

The chain joins TRBV3-1 (or the pseudogene TRBV3-2) to TRBJ2-5, with 11 positions matching TRBD2. The CDR3 is made up of 14 amino acids. V was pared by 8 bases and J by 2 bases, with 4 bases of the junction left unmatched. CDR1 and CDR2 from the germline V gene are LGHDT and YNNKEL (reference sequence). The CDR3: CASDLAGGQETQYF. CDR3 in DNA: TGTGCCAGCGACCTAGCGGGGGGACAAGAGACCCAGTACTTC.

Points on this clone: The same CDR3 is also encoded by other DNA sequences in this sample. In DNA form, the CDR3 reads TGTGCCAGCAGCCCGGGACGGATGAACACTGAAGCTTTCTTT. Amino acids: CASSPGRMNTEAFF. The gene calls are TRBV9 and TRBJ1-1; D perhaps matches TRBD1 (5 bases). The CDR3 is 14 amino acids. From germline, CDR1 is SGDLS and CDR2 YYNGEE. The V end was cut by 4 bases, the J end by 0 bases, with 10 bases between.

The chain links TRBV28 to TRBJ1-5; D perhaps matches TRBD1 (5 bases). This CDR3 has 15 residues. Germline-derived CDR1 and CDR2 are MDHEN and SYDVKM. V was clipped by 5 bases and J by 2 bases, with 13 bases between them. CDR3 sequence reads: CASSPQGGGNQPQHF. DNA of the CDR3: TGTGCCAGCAGTCCCCAGGGCGGGGGCAATCAGCCCCAGCATTTT.